These 21 T cell receptor beta chains came from one sample sequenced in a study of control samples from healthy donors and cancer patients. Libraries were prepared by immunoSEQ multiplex PCR; TCRdb keeps only in-frame clonotypes and omits some of them. The profile shows 98,000 or so clones, approximately 84% of them singletons. The source material was blood. Receptor source: a man between 18 and 29 years old in good health.

The chain joins TRBV27 to TRBJ2-5; no firm D call. The germline V gene has CDR1 MNHEY and CDR2 SMNVEV (reference sequence). CDR3 length equals 16 residues. V was pared by 4 bases and J by 7 bases, with 22 bases between. DNA of the CDR3: TGTGCCAGCAGTTCCCACCTGGGTATAAGGGCAGGGACCCAGTACTTC. As protein: CASSSHLGIRAGTQYF.

The chain combines TRBV6-4 with TRBJ1-1, with D possibly matching TRBD1 (6 bases). Germline V lookup: CDR1 MRHNA, CDR2 SNTAGT. The V end lost 4 bases, the J end lost 6 bases, and 15 bases lay between the germline ends. The CDR3 is 14 amino acids. DNA for the CDR3: TGTGCCAGCAGTGCCGAACAGGGAATCTCTGAAGCTTTCTTT. As protein: CASSAEQGISEAFF.

This chain's CDR3 is CASSIVLGGPPSGYTF. The CDR3 nucleotides read TGTGCCAGTAGTATAGTTCTTGGGGGCCCACCCTCTGGCTACACCTTC. The chain carries TRBV19 and TRBJ1-2, with a tentative D call TRBD1 (6 bases). Germline-derived CDR1 and CDR2 are LNHDA and SQIVND (reference sequence). V lost 1 base and J 7 bases, leaving 19 bases between the germline ends. There are 16 residues in the CDR3.

The CDR3 loop is CASSRTGTATDTQYF. CDR3 DNA: TGCGCCAGCAGCCGGACAGGGACTGCCACAGATACGCAGTATTTT. The chain uses TRBV4-1 and TRBJ2-3; 8 bases line up with TRBD1. CDR1 is MGHRA, CDR2 YSYEKL, per germline. With V trimmed by 4 bases and J by 2 bases, 5 bases remained unmatched. The CDR3 has 15 amino acids.

The genes are TRBV6-2 or TRBV6-3 and TRBJ1-1, with 9 bases identical to TRBD1. The junction had 11 bases not matched to a gene; V was cut back by 5 bases and J by 1 base. CDR3 length: 17 residues. Germline V gene lookup returns CDR1 MNHEY and CDR2 SVGEGT. The CDR3 bases are TGTGCCAGCAGTACCCCCCCGACAGGGGGAGGGAACACTGAAGCTTTCTTT. It yields the protein CASSTPPTGGGNTEAFF.

The chain joins TRBV4-3 to TRBJ1-2; the D gene is possibly TRBD1 (5 bases). Germline CDR1 LGHNA, CDR2 YSLEER. CDR3 length: 16 residues. V lost 2 bases, J lost 4 bases, and 17 bases lay in between. Written as DNA, the CDR3 is TGCGCCAGCAGCCAATCATCTCGGGGACTGGGCTATGGCTACACCTTC. Residues: CASSQSSRGLGYGYTF.

This chain joins TRBV19 and TRBJ1-2, with 12 positions matching TRBD1. V gave up 3 bases and J gave up 7 bases; unmatched junction bases: 6. CDR1 is LNHDA and CDR2 is SQIVND in the germline V gene (reference sequence). The length of the CDR3 is 15 residues. The CDR3 sequence: CASSIPGQGAGGYTF. DNA of the CDR3: TGTGCCAGTAGTATCCCGGGACAGGGGGCTGGTGGCTACACCTTC. The full variable domain, in which reference TRBV19 and TRBJ1-2 provide the parts outside the CDR3, is DGGITQSPKYLFRKEGQNVTLSCEQNLNHDAMYWYRQDPGQGLRLIYYSQIVNDFQKGDIAEGYSVSREKKESFPLTVTSAQKNPTAFYLCASSIPGQGAGGYTFGSGTRLTVV.

The chain joins TRBV6-4 to TRBJ2-3; either TRBD1 or TRBD2 may supply D (5 bases each). The CDR3 contains 12 residues. In germline, CDR1 is MRHNA, CDR2 SNTAGT. The germline V and J ends were trimmed by 6 bases and 5 bases, with 9 bases remaining between them. The chain's CDR3 is CASRGVGDTQYF. The DNA of the CDR3 is TGTGCCAGCAGGGGGGTTGGAGATACGCAGTATTTT.

J is TRBJ2-7 and V is TRBV11-3, with TRBD2 as a possible D gene (6 bases). V was pared by 4 bases and J by 6 bases, with 13 bases between. CDR1 and CDR2 from the germline V gene are SGHNT and YENEEA. The CDR3 has 13 amino acids. DNA of the CDR3: TGTGCCAGCAGCTCAAGTGGAGGGAGCGAGCAGTACTTC. Amino acids: CASSSSGGSEQYF.

This clone is a singleton in its sample. The gene calls are TRBV7-2 and TRBJ2-2, with 7 bases lining up with TRBD2. J was trimmed by 9 bases and V by 5 bases; bases with no gene match: 9. The CDR3 sequence is 14 residues long. The germline gives CDR1 SGHTA, CDR2 FQGNSA. CDR3 sequence (DNA): TGTGCCAGCAGCCCATTCAGCGGGGAGAGGGAGCTGTTTTTT. Translated: CASSPFSGERELFF.

The CDR3 bases are TGTGCCATCAGTATCAGGGACAGAAGTACAGATACGCAGTATTTT. This codes for CAISIRDRSTDTQYF. The genes are TRBV10-3 and TRBJ2-3; 7 nucleotides line up with TRBD1. The CDR3 is 15 amino acids. Germline-derived CDR1 and CDR2 are ENHRY and SYGVKD. Trimming removed 5 bases from V and 3 bases from J; junction bases left unmatched: 8.

The chain recombines TRBV11-3 with TRBJ1-2; D possibly corresponds to TRBD1 (6 bases). With 1 base removed from V and 6 bases from J, the gap between germline ends came to 21 bases. CDR1 SGHNT and CDR2 YENEEA come from the germline V gene. CDR3 length equals 17 residues. CDR3 amino acids: CASSLGSWGRGGHGYTF. The CDR3 DNA sequence: TGTGCCAGCAGCTTAGGCTCTTGGGGCAGGGGCGGTCATGGCTACACCTTC.

This clone was seen only a few times. Additional DNA sequences in this sample encode the identical CDR3. The rearrangement links TRBV5-6 to TRBJ1-3; D is unclear. V lost 0 bases to trimming and J lost 0 bases, with 7 bases between them. CDR3 length: 15 amino acids. The germline V gene has CDR1 SGHDT and CDR2 YYEEEE. DNA of the CDR3: TGTGCCAGCAGCTTGGATGCGTACTCTGGAAACACCATATATTTT. Encoded protein: CASSLDAYSGNTIYF.

The CDR3 spells CSVESGRGYGYTF. In DNA form, the CDR3 reads TGCAGCGTTGAAAGTGGTCGCGGCTATGGCTACACCTTC. V gene TRBV29-1 combines with J gene TRBJ1-2; D is unclear. Trimming cost V 2 bases and J 4 bases, with 11 bases left between them. The germline gives CDR1 SQVTM, CDR2 ANQGSEA. This CDR3 is built from 13 residues.

The V call is TRBV28, the J call TRBJ1-5; no definite D call. The CDR3 extends over 12 amino acids. V was shortened by 3 bases and J by 5 bases, with 5 bases between the two germline ends. Germline assignment: CDR1 MDHEN and CDR2 SYDVKM. CDR3 sequence (DNA): TGTGCCAGCAGTTTGTTGTATCAGCCCCAGCATTTT. It codes for CASSLLYQPQHF.

This chain joins TRBV9 and TRBJ2-3, with a tentative D call TRBD1 (5 bases). This CDR3 spans 14 amino acids. Germline V lookup: CDR1 SGDLS, CDR2 YYNGEE. The V end was cut by 0 bases, the J end by 7 bases, with 12 bases between. CDR3 sequence: CASSVGGQLNTQYF. For the CDR3, the DNA is TGTGCCAGCAGCGTAGGTGGACAATTGAATACGCAGTATTTT.

This chain links TRBV28 with TRBJ1-3; D call uncertain. The CDR3 is 12 residues long. Deletions cut 6 bases from V and 0 bases from J, with 3 bases between. Germline V CDR1 and CDR2: MDHEN, SYDVKM. The CDR3 sequence: CASRVSGNTIYF. The CDR3 DNA reads TGTGCCAGCAGGGTCTCTGGAAACACCATATATTTT.

V usage is TRBV7-7 and J usage is TRBJ2-5, with TRBD2 identical over 7 bases. The V and J ends lost 5 bases and 2 bases, in that order; junction bases with no gene match: 5. The CDR3 spans 14 residues. The V gene's germline CDR1 is SSHAT and CDR2 FNYEAQ (reference sequence). The CDR3 is CASSHSGAQETQYF. Here the CDR3 DNA reads TGTGCCAGCAGCCACAGCGGGGCGCAAGAGACCCAGTACTTC.

This clone has just a few counts. An end of the junction does not agree with germline; a read error may underlie this. The J gene is TRBJ2-1, the V gene TRBV6-5, with TRBD2 matching 10 bases. The germline V gene encodes CDR1 MNHEY and CDR2 SVGAGI. CDR3 length: 14 amino acids. In nucleotides, the CDR3 is TGTGCCAGCAGTCCGATAGAGCGGGGGGGTGGGAAGCTCTTC. This codes for CASSPIERGGGKLF.

This sequence joins TRBV5-5 and TRBJ1-2; 8 bases line up with TRBD1. The CDR3 has 15 amino acids. J lost 6 bases, V lost 0 bases, and 7 bases had no gene match. CDR1 and CDR2 (germline): SGHKS, YYEKEE (reference sequence). CDR3 region: CASSLETGVPHGYTF. As DNA, the CDR3 is TGTGCCAGCAGCTTGGAGACAGGGGTACCTCATGGCTACACCTTC.

The chain has TRBV20-1 and TRBJ2-7; no definite D call. V was clipped by 2 bases and J by 3 bases, with 5 bases between them. This CDR3 contains 11 residues. Germline V gene lookup returns CDR1 DFQATT and CDR2 SNEGSKA (reference sequence). CDR3 coding DNA: TGCAGTGCTAGATGGAACTACGAGCAGTACTTC. This translates into CSARWNYEQYF.